This T cell receptor beta chain was recovered during a study of cytomegalovirus exposure and HLA in healthy donors. Study at large: The 130 or so validation repertoires used the same platform as the roughly 700 first-cohort repertoires (as reported by a later analysis). The study, taken as a whole, reports: Reports showed the classifier diagnosing cytomegalovirus status with high specificity and sensitivity.

Details on this clone: Its antigen is not identified.

It was the roughly 110-subject validation cohort, separate from the approximately 700-subject first cohort, to which the donors belonged. Using immunoSEQ multiplex PCR, the repertoire was profiled, and TCRdb retains in-frame clones only, with some absent. The table has 150,000 to 250,000 clones, about 81% seen once. CDR3 length: 14 amino acids. CDR1 is SGHDT and CDR2 is YYEEEE in the germline V gene. V was cut by 3 bases and J by 7 bases, with 16 bases left in between. This clonotype originated in a woman in her 30s in good health and CMV-seronegative. The chain uses TRBV5-6 and TRBJ1-2, with D perhaps TRBD1 (6 bases). Sequencing was performed on PBMCs. The CDR3 reads CASSWSGAPLGYTF. CDR3 in DNA: TGTGCCAGCAGCTGGTCAGGGGCGCCACTTGGCTACACCTTC.